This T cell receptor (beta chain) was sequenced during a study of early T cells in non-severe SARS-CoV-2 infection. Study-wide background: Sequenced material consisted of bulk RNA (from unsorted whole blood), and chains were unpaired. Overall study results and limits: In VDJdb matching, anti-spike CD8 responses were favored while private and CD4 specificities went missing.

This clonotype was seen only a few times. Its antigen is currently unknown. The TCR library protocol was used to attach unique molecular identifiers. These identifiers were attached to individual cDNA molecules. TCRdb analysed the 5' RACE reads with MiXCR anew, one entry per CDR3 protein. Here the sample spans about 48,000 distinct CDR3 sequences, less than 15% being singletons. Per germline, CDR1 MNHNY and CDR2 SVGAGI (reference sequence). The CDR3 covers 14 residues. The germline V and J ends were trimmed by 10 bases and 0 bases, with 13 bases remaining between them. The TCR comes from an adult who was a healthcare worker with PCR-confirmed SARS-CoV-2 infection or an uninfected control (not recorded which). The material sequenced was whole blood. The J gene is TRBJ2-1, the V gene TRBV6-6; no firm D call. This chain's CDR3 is CATKTASSYNEQFF. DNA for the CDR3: TGTGCCACCAAGACCGCGAGCTCCTACAATGAGCAGTTCTTC.